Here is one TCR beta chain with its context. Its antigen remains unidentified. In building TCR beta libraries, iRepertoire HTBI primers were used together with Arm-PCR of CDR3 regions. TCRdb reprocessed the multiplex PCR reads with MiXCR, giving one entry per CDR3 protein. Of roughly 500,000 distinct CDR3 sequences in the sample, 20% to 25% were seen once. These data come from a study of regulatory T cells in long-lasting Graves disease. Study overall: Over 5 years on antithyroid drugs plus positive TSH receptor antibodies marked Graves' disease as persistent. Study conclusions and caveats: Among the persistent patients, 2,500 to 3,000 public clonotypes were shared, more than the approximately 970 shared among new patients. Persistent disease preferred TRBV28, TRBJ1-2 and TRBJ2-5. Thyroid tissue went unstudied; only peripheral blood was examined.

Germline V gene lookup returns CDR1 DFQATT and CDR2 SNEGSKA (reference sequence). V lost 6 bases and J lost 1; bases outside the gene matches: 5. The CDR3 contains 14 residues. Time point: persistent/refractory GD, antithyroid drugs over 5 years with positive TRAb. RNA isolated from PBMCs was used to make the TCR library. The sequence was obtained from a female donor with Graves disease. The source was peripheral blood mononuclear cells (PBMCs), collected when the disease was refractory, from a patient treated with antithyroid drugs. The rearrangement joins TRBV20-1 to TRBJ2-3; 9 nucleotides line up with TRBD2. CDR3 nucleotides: TGCAGTGCCCGGACTAGCGTAGGCACAGATACGCAGTATTTT. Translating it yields CSARTSVGTDTQYF.